This is a list of T cell receptor beta chains from one sample in a study of identical twins. MiXCR was run by TCRdb on the 5' RACE reads, yielding one entry per CDR3 protein. The data hold 250,000 to 300,000 distinct CDR3 sequences, with roughly 8.7% observed a single time. In addition, the sample was reused for a study of yellow fever vaccine responses in identical twins.

Material: CD8+ T cells sorted from blood. The source of these receptors is a woman in her late teens or twenties in good health. Each CDR3 is given with its conserved first and last residue. D genes are given only for firm matches. Part of the rows lack a size; the others show once, few, many or a class for expanded clones.

TRBJ2-1,TRBV6-2/TRBV6-3,TRBD2,NA,CASRPIPGNSGRAHEQFF,TGTGCCAGCAGGCCGATACCCGGGAATAGCGGGAGGGCCCATGAGCAGTTCTTC
TRBJ2-5,TRBV7-2,NA,few,CASSLPPGEAQYF,TGTGCCAGCAGCCTACCCCCCGGAGAGGCCCAGTACTTC
TRBJ2-5,TRBV27,TRBD2,NA,CASSFADGRVGQETQYF,TGTGCCAGCAGTTTTGCGGACGGGAGGGTGGGGCAAGAGACCCAGTACTTC
TRBJ2-3,TRBV11-2,NA,many,CASSLMSDTQYF,TGTGCCAGCAGCTTAATGTCAGATACGCAGTATTTT
TRBJ2-7,TRBV7-9,TRBD2,few,CASSFGLAPNYEQYF,TGTGCCAGCAGTTTCGGACTAGCGCCTAACTACGAGCAGTACTTC
TRBJ2-1,TRBV5-4,NA,few,CASSLDRGAAYNEQFF,TGTGCCAGCAGCTTGGACCGAGGGGCAGCCTACAATGAGCAGTTCTTC
TRBJ2-1,TRBV4-1,TRBD2,few,CASSQVASGGDEQFF,TGCGCCAGCAGCCAAGTGGCTAGCGGGGGAGATGAGCAGTTCTTC
TRBJ2-1,TRBV20-1,TRBD2,NA,CSARGLAGGPHNEQFF,TGCAGTGCTAGGGGACTAGCGGGAGGGCCTCACAATGAGCAGTTCTTC
TRBJ2-7,TRBV5-4,NA,many,CASSFRGGSYEQYF,TGTGCCAGCAGCTTCCGAGGGGGCTCCTACGAGCAGTACTTC
TRBJ2-7,TRBV7-2,TRBD2,few,CASSLAASGLYEQYF,TGTGCCAGCAGCTTAGCCGCTAGCGGGCTCTACGAGCAGTACTTC
TRBJ2-3,TRBV7-2,TRBD2,many,CASSLYGLAGDDTQYF,TGTGCCAGCAGCTTATACGGACTAGCGGGAGATGATACGCAGTATTTT
TRBJ2-7,TRBV12-3/TRBV12-4,NA,many,CASSLTQSSYEQYF,TGTGCCAGCAGTTTAACCCAGAGCTCCTACGAGCAGTACTTC
TRBJ2-1,TRBV12-3/TRBV12-4,TRBD2,many,CASSLHHAGGPYNEQFF,TGTGCCAGCAGTTTGCACCACGCGGGAGGGCCTTACAATGAGCAGTTCTTC
TRBJ2-5,TRBV12-3/TRBV12-4,NA,many,CASSHIGAGDQETQYF,TGTGCCAGCAGCCATATAGGGGCAGGGGATCAAGAGACCCAGTACTTC
TRBJ1-1,TRBV20-1,NA,many,CSAGAETEAFF,TGCAGTGCTGGGGCGGAGACTGAAGCTTTCTTT
TRBJ1-1,TRBV20-1,NA,NA,CSANRESNTEAFF,TGCAGCGCAAACAGGGAATCTAACACTGAAGCTTTCTTT
TRBJ2-7,TRBV7-2,NA,many,CASSFDPYEQYF,TGTGCCAGCAGCTTTGACCCCTACGAGCAGTACTTC
TRBJ2-7,TRBV12-3/TRBV12-4,NA,many,CASSLGQTYEQYF,TGTGCCAGCAGTTTAGGCCAGACCTACGAGCAGTACTTC
TRBJ2-7,TRBV6-1,NA,few,CATGLPGQLYEQYF,TGTGCCACAGGATTGCCGGGACAACTCTACGAGCAGTACTTC
TRBJ2-7,TRBV5-1,NA,many,CASSSRDATYEQYF,TGCGCCAGCAGCTCCCGGGACGCAACCTACGAGCAGTACTTC
TRBJ2-3,TRBV25-1,NA,NA,CASSDSYTQYF,TGTGCCAGCAGTGACAGCTATACGCAGTATTTT
TRBJ2-1,TRBV14,TRBD2,few,CASSQLAVSSYNEQFF,TGTGCCAGCAGCCAACTAGCGGTGAGCTCCTACAATGAGCAGTTCTTC
TRBJ2-1,TRBV11-2,TRBD2,few,CASSPLMGEGYNEQFF,TGTGCCAGCAGCCCCCTAATGGGGGAGGGATACAATGAGCAGTTCTTC